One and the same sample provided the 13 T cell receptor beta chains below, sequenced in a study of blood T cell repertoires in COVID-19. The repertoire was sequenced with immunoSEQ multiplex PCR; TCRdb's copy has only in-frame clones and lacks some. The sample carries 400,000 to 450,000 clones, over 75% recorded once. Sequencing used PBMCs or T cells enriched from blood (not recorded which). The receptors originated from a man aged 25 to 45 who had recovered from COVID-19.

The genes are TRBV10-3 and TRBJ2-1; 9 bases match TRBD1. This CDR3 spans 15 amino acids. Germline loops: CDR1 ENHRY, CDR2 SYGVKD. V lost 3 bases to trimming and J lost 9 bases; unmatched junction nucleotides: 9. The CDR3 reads CAISDKDRGLGEQFF. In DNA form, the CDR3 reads TGTGCCATCAGTGATAAGGACAGGGGCCTTGGTGAGCAGTTCTTC.

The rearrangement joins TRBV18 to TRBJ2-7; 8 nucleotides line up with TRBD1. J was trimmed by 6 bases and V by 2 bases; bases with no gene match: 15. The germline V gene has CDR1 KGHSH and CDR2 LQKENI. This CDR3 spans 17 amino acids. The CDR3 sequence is CASSPNSPGQGYFEQYF. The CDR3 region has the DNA TGTGCCAGCTCACCAAACTCTCCAGGACAGGGTTACTTCGAGCAGTACTTC.

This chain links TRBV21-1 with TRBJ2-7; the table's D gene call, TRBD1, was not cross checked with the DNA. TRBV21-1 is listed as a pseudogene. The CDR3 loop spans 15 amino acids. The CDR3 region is CANQLRGTGAVEQYF. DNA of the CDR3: TGTGCCAACCAACTCCGGGGGACAGGGGCTGTCGAGCAGTACTTC.

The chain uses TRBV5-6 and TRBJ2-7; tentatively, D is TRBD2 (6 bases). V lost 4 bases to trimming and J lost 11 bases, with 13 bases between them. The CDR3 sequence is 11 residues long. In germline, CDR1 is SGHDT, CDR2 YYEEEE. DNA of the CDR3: TGTGCCAGCAGCCAAGCTAGCGCTGAGTACTTC. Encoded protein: CASSQASAEYF.

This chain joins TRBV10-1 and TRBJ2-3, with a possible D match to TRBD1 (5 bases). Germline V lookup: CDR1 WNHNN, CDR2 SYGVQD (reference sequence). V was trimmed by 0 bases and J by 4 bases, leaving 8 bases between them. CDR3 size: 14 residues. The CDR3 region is CASSESRGADTQYF. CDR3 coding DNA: TGCGCCAGCAGTGAGTCAAGGGGCGCAGATACGCAGTATTTT.

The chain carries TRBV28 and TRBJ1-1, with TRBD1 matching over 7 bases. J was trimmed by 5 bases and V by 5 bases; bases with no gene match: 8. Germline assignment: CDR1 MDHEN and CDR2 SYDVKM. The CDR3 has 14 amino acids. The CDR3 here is CASSPYRGGTEAFF. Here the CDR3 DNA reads TGTGCCAGCAGTCCCTACAGGGGAGGAACTGAAGCTTTCTTT.

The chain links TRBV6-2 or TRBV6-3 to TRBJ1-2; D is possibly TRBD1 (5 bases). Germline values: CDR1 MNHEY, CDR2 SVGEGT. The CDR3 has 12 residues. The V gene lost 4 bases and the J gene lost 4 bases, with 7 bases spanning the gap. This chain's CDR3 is CASSSGGYGYTF. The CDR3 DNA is TGTGCCAGCAGTTCCGGGGGCTATGGCTACACCTTC.

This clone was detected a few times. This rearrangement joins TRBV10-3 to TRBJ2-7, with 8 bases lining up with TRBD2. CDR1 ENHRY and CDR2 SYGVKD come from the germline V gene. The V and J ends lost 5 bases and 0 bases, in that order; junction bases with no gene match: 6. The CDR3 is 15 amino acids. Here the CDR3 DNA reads TGTGCCATCAGTCCGGGAGGGGGTAGCTCCTACGAGCAGTACTTC. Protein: CAISPGGGSSYEQYF.

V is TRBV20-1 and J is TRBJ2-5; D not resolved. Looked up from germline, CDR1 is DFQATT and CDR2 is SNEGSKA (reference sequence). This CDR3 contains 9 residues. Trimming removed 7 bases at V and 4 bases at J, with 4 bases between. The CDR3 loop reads CSVGETQYF. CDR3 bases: TGCAGTGTCGGAGAGACCCAGTACTTC.

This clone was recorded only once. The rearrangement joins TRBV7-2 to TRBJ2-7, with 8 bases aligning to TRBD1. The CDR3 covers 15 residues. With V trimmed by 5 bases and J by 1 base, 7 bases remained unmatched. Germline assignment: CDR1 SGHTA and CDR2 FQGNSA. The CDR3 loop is CASSTGQGRSYEQYF. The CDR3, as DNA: TGTGCCAGCAGCACCGGACAGGGTCGATCCTACGAGCAGTACTTC. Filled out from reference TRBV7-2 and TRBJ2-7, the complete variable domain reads GAGVSQSPSNKVTEKGKDVELRCDPISGHTALYWYRQSLGQGLEFLIYFQGNSAPDKSGLPSDRFSAERTGGSVSTLTIQRTQQEDSAVYLCASSTGQGRSYEQYFGPGTRLTVT.

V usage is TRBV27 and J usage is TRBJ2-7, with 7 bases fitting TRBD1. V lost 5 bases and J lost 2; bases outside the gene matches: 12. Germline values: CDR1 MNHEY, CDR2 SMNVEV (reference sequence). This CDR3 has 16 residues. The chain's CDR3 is CASSGLTGLLPYEQYF. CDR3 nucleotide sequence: TGTGCCAGCAGTGGGCTGACAGGGCTATTACCCTACGAGCAGTACTTC.

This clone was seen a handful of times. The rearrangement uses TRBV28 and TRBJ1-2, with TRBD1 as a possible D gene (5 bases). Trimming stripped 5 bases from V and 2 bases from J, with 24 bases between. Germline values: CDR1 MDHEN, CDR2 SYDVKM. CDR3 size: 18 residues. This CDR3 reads CASSIDRQTKRLNYGYTF. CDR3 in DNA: TGTGCCAGCAGTATTGATAGACAGACCAAACGCCTGAACTATGGCTACACCTTC.

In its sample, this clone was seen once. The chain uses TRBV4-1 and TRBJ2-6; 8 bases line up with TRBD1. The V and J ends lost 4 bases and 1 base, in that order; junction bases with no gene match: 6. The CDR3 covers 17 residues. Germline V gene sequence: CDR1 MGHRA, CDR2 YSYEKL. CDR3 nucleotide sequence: TGCGCCAGCAGCCCCACGGACAGGGTATCTGGGGCCAACGTCCTGACTTTC. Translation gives CASSPTDRVSGANVLTF.